These T cell receptor beta chains were read from a single sample in a study of chemoradiotherapy in HPV16-positive cancers. The method was immunoSEQ multiplex PCR; TCRdb's version includes in-frame clones alone and lacks a portion of them. Of about 12,000 clones in the sample, approximately 90% were seen once. The sample here was blood, taken from a patient who underwent chemoradiotherapy. Receptors originate from a human donor with HPV-associated anogenital cancer. CDR3s include the opening cysteine and the closing phenylalanine or tryptophan. The D gene is left open where the match is weak. Part of the rows lack a size; the others show once, few, many or a class for expanded clones.

D: .
V: TRBV4-3
J: TRBJ1-2
size: once
DNA: TGCGCCAGCAGCCAAGAGATGAGGGGTCCGACCTATGGCTACACCTTC
CDR3: CASSQEMRGPTYGYTF

D: .
V: TRBV6-1
J: TRBJ1-5
size: .
DNA: TGTGCCAGCAGTGATCAGGGGCGGTATCAGCCCCAGCATTTT
CDR3: CASSDQGRYQPQHF

D: TRBD1
V: TRBV2
J: TRBJ1-3
size: .
DNA: TGTGCCAGCAGTGAACCCCGGGACAGCTCTGGAAACACCATATATTTT
CDR3: CASSEPRDSSGNTIYF

D: .
V: TRBV19
J: TRBJ1-5
size: few
DNA: TGTGCCAGTAGTACGGACAGAGGCAGCAATCAGCCCCAGCATTTT
CDR3: CASSTDRGSNQPQHF

D: .
V: TRBV9
J: TRBJ1-1
size: .
DNA: TGTGCCAGCAGCGTAGTTGTACAGGGAGCCACTGAAGCTTTCTTT
CDR3: CASSVVVQGATEAFF

D: .
V: TRBV6-6
J: TRBJ2-4
size: .
DNA: TGTGCCAGCAGTTACACGATCCAGGGGGCCAAAAACATTCAGTACTTC
CDR3: CASSYTIQGAKNIQYF

D: .
V: TRBV4-1
J: TRBJ1-1
size: .
DNA: TGCGCCAGCAGCCAAGAGGGGGGAACGAACACTGAAGCTTTCTTT
CDR3: CASSQEGGTNTEAFF

D: TRBD1
V: TRBV5-4
J: TRBJ2-5
size: .
DNA: TGTGCCAGCAGTTCCGGACAGGGGGAGACCCAGTACTTC
CDR3: CASSSGQGETQYF

D: TRBD2
V: TRBV7-3
J: TRBJ2-3
size: .
DNA: TGTGCCAGCAGCCTATCCGGGACTAGCGGTATTCCCTCGGATACGCAGTATTTT
CDR3: CASSLSGTSGIPSDTQYF

D: .
V: TRBV6-5
J: TRBJ1-3
size: .
DNA: TGTGCCAGCAGTTACTCCCCCTCACTAAACACCATATATTTT
CDR3: CASSYSPSLNTIYF

D: TRBD1
V: TRBV19
J: TRBJ2-3
size: .
DNA: TGTGCCAGTAGTCCAGGACAGGGCCGGGGCACAGATACGCAGTATTTT
CDR3: CASSPGQGRGTDTQYF

D: TRBD1
V: TRBV19
J: TRBJ1-4
size: .
DNA: TGTGCCAGTAGTATTTTGGGACAGGGTAATGAAAAACTGTTTTTT
CDR3: CASSILGQGNEKLFF

D: .
V: TRBV27
J: TRBJ1-2
size: .
DNA: TGTGCCAGCAAAAGAACAGGGACGCCCCTTGGCTACACCTTC
CDR3: CASKRTGTPLGYTF

D: .
V: TRBV2
J: TRBJ2-1
size: .
DNA: TGTGCCAGCAGTGAATTTTCGGGGGGCCGTGACAATGAGCAGTTCTTC
CDR3: CASSEFSGGRDNEQFF

D: .
V: TRBV18
J: TRBJ1-1
size: once
DNA: TGTGCCAGCTCTTTTTCGGAGAACACTGAAGCTTTCTTT
CDR3: CASSFSENTEAFF

D: TRBD2
V: TRBV2
J: TRBJ2-3
size: .
DNA: TGTGCCAGCAGTGGGTATAGCGGGGGGGCCTTGTATTTT
CDR3: CASSGYSGGALYF

D: .
V: TRBV2
J: TRBJ2-1
size: .
DNA: TGTGCCGGCCAGGTCGACACAAACAATGAGCAGTTCTTC
CDR3: CAGQVDTNNEQFF

D: .
V: TRBV11-2
J: TRBJ2-7
size: once
DNA: TGTGCCAGCTCGGCTAGGGGACCCACCTACGAGCAGTACTTC
CDR3: CASSARGPTYEQYF

D: .
V: TRBV5-1
J: TRBJ2-1
size: .
DNA: TGCGCCAGCAGCTTGGATCCCTCCTCGACCTACAATGAGCAGTTCTTC
CDR3: CASSLDPSSTYNEQFF

D: TRBD1
V: TRBV14
J: TRBJ1-1
size: once
DNA: TGTGCCAGCAGCCAACCACAGGGGAGGAACATGAACACTGAAGCTTTCTTT
CDR3: CASSQPQGRNMNTEAFF

D: .
V: TRBV27
J: TRBJ2-7
size: .
DNA: TGTGCCAGCAGTCTTAAGGGGGGTGGGCTATCCTACGAGCAGTACTTC
CDR3: CASSLKGGGLSYEQYF

D: .
V: TRBV2
J: TRBJ1-2
size: .
DNA: TGTGCCTCTCGGGATAACTATGGCTACACCTTC
CDR3: CASRDNYGYTF

D: TRBD2
V: TRBV7-8
J: TRBJ2-2
size: .
DNA: TGTGCCAGCAGCCAACTAGCGGGGGCTAACACCGGGGAGCTGTTTTTT
CDR3: CASSQLAGANTGELFF

D: .
V: TRBV9
J: TRBJ2-3
size: .
DNA: TGTGCCAGCAGCGAGGGAGGAGGGGACACAGATACGCAGTATTTT
CDR3: CASSEGGGDTDTQYF

D: TRBD1
V: TRBV14
J: TRBJ1-2
size: .
DNA: TGTGCCAGCAGCCAAGATCAGCGGGACAGGGTCTATGGCTACACCTTC
CDR3: CASSQDQRDRVYGYTF

D: TRBD1
V: TRBV7-2
J: TRBJ1-5
size: once
DNA: TGTGCCAGCAGCCGGGACAGGAGTTTATCTTTTTTCCAGCCCCAGCATTTT
CDR3: CASSRDRSLSFFQPQHF

D: TRBD1
V: TRBV7-8
J: TRBJ2-7
size: .
DNA: TGTGCCAGCAGCTCCTCCCGGGACAGCGTCTCCTACGAGCAGTACTTC
CDR3: CASSSSRDSVSYEQYF

D: TRBD1
V: TRBV19
J: TRBJ1-1
size: .
DNA: TGTGCCAGTAGTATTCGACAGGGGGGCGACACTGAAGCTTTCTTT
CDR3: CASSIRQGGDTEAFF

D: TRBD1
V: TRBV2
J: TRBJ2-1
size: once
DNA: TGTGCCAGCAACCTTCTCGGGGACAGGGGGCCCGATGAGCAGTTCTTC
CDR3: CASNLLGDRGPDEQFF

D: TRBD2
V: TRBV9
J: TRBJ2-3
size: .
DNA: TGTGCCAGCAGCACTCGGCTAGCGGGAGACCTCACAGATACGCAGTATTTT
CDR3: CASSTRLAGDLTDTQYF

D: .
V: TRBV5-4
J: TRBJ1-4
size: .
DNA: TGTGCCAGCAGCCACCAGGACAGTAGGGGAGAAAAACTGTTTTTT
CDR3: CASSHQDSRGEKLFF

D: .
V: TRBV11-2
J: TRBJ1-2
size: .
DNA: TGTGCCAGCAGCTACCCCTTGGATAGGCCTAACTATGGCTACACCTTC
CDR3: CASSYPLDRPNYGYTF

D: TRBD1
V: TRBV19
J: TRBJ1-1
size: few
DNA: TGTGCCAGTAGTATGGGACAGTACGAAGCTTTCTTT
CDR3: CASSMGQYEAFF